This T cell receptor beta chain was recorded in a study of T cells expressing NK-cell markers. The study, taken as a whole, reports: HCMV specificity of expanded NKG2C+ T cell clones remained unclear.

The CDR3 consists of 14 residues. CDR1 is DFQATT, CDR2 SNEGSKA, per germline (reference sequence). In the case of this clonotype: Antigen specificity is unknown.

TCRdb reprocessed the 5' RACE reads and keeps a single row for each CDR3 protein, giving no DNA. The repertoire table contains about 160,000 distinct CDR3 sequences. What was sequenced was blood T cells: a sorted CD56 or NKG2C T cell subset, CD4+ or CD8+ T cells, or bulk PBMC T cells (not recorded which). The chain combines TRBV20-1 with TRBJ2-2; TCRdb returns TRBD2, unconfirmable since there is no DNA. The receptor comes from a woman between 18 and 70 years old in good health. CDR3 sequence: CSATGLTNTGELFF.